Shown below are 32 T cell receptor beta chains from a single sample sequenced in a study of blood T cell repertoires in COVID-19. Sequencing was performed with immunoSEQ multiplex PCR; in TCRdb, only in-frame clones are kept and a portion is missing. The table has 70,000 or so clones, 60% to 80% seen once. The sample consisted of peripheral blood. Source of these receptors: a man in his sixties with acute or convalescent COVID-19.

The CDR3 loop is CASTLGSGGLQETQYF. CDR3 nucleotides: TGCGCCAGCACCTTAGGTAGCGGGGGACTCCAAGAGACCCAGTACTTC. The rearrangement joins TRBV10-2 to TRBJ2-5, with 9 bases that match TRBD2. Germline V gives CDR1 WSHSY, CDR2 SAAADI. CDR3 length: 16 amino acids. Germline trimming cut 7 bases from V and 1 base from J; bases unmatched to any gene: 10.

The gene calls are TRBV6-2 or TRBV6-3 and TRBJ2-1; 8 bases align to TRBD1. Germline values: CDR1 MNHEY, CDR2 SVGEGT. J gave up 0 bases and V 0 bases, and 7 bases lay outside the gene matches. The CDR3 sequence is 18 residues long. The CDR3 DNA reads as TGTGCCAGCAGTTACTCCCCGGGACAGGTTAGCTCCTACAATGAGCAGTTCTTC. Translated, it gives CASSYSPGQVSSYNEQFF.

The V gene is TRBV5-6, the J gene TRBJ1-4, with D unclear. Germline CDR1 SGHDT, CDR2 YYEEEE. The ends were cut back, 4 bases at V and 4 bases at J, with 23 bases in the middle. The CDR3 loop spans 18 amino acids. Written as DNA, the CDR3 is TGTGCCAGCAGCCTAAAGCACCGACTACCTACTTATAATGAAAAACTGTTTTTT. Protein sequence: CASSLKHRLPTYNEKLFF.

The V gene is TRBV30, the J gene TRBJ2-7; 8 nucleotides agree with TRBD1. The CDR3 has 14 residues. With V trimmed by 0 bases and J by 2 bases, 3 bases remained unmatched. CDR1 and CDR2 (germline): GTSNPN, SVGIG (reference sequence). The CDR3 DNA reads as TGTGCCTGGAGTGTAGGACAGGGCCCCTACGAGCAGTACTTC. Amino acids: CAWSVGQGPYEQYF.

The chain recombines TRBV27 with TRBJ2-3; 10 bases match TRBD1. V shed 10 bases and J 2 bases; nucleotides not matched to a gene: 9. CDR3 length: 15 amino acids. Germline V gene sequence: CDR1 MNHEY, CDR2 SMNVEV (reference sequence). This CDR3 reads CATGGDRGLTDTQYF. In DNA form, the CDR3 reads TGTGCCACCGGGGGGGACAGGGGACTCACAGATACGCAGTATTTT.

The chain carries TRBV6-5 and TRBJ1-5; D call uncertain. Germline loops: CDR1 MNHEY, CDR2 SVGAGI. Trimming left V 6 bases short and J 7 bases short, with 16 bases between. This CDR3 comprises 14 residues. DNA for the CDR3: TGTGCCAGCAGCAACAGAGATCGGTCCCAGCCCCAGCATTTT. This translates into CASSNRDRSQPQHF.

The chain is built from TRBV18 and TRBJ1-2, with 9 bases fitting TRBD1. Germline V gene sequence: CDR1 KGHSH, CDR2 LQKENI. The CDR3 loop spans 14 amino acids. After removal of 3 bases from V and 8 bases from J, the junction contained 7 bases not matched to a gene. In nucleotides, the CDR3 is TGTGCCAGCTCACCGGAAGGACAGGGGAGCGGCTACACCTTC. It specifies CASSPEGQGSGYTF.

The chain couples TRBV6-5 to TRBJ1-6; TRBD1 might be the D (5 bases). The germline gives CDR1 MNHEY, CDR2 SVGAGI. This CDR3 is built from 15 residues. V was pared by 6 bases and J by 10 bases, with 19 bases between. The CDR3 coding sequence is TGTGCCAGCAGCCCCGGGCGGAGGGGCAAATCACCCCTCCACTTT. It encodes CASSPGRRGKSPLHF.

This chain connects TRBV5-1 to TRBJ2-5; D is undetermined. The V end was cut by 5 bases, the J end by 1 base, with 3 bases between. CDR3 size: 11 residues. From germline, CDR1 is SGHRS and CDR2 YFSETQ. The CDR3 DNA reads TGCGCCAGCAGGGCCCAAGAGACCCAGTACTTC. This encodes CASRAQETQYF.

This sequence joins TRBV12-5 and TRBJ1-2; the D is unclear. The CDR3 is 17 residues long. Trimming pared 3 bases from V and 0 bases from J, leaving 17 bases between. Germline V gene data show CDR1 as LGHNT and CDR2 as FRNRAP. The CDR3 region is CASGLTVRGGANYGYTF. In DNA, the CDR3 is TGTGCTAGTGGTTTAACGGTGAGAGGTGGAGCTAACTATGGCTACACCTTC.

The chain uses TRBV19 and TRBJ2-6, with D tentatively TRBD1 (5 bases). This CDR3 comprises 16 residues. V lost 2 bases and J lost 0, with 8 bases in between. The germline gives CDR1 LNHDA, CDR2 SQIVND (reference sequence). The CDR3: CASSIQGTSGANVLTF. DNA for the CDR3: TGTGCCAGTAGTATACAGGGCACCTCTGGGGCCAACGTCCTGACTTTC. The full variable domain, completed using reference TRBV19 and TRBJ2-6, is DGGITQSPKYLFRKEGQNVTLSCEQNLNHDAMYWYRQDPGQGLRLIYYSQIVNDFQKGDIAEGYSVSREKKESFPLTVTSAQKNPTAFYLCASSIQGTSGANVLTFGAGSRLTVL.

J is TRBJ1-1 and V is TRBV29-1, with D unresolved. V lost 7 bases, J lost 6 bases, and 15 bases lay in between. The CDR3 has 12 amino acids. In germline, CDR1 is SQVTM, CDR2 ANQGSEA. CDR3 sequence: CSADPLGAEAFF. CDR3 sequence (DNA): TGCAGCGCAGACCCCTTGGGCGCTGAAGCTTTCTTT.

The chain couples TRBV20-1 to TRBJ1-5; D uncertain. With 3 bases removed from V and 4 bases from J, the gap between germline ends came to 10 bases. CDR1 is DFQATT and CDR2 is SNEGSKA in the germline V gene (reference sequence). CDR3 length: 13 residues. The CDR3 reads CSASLTANQPQHF. CDR3 bases: TGCAGTGCTAGTTTAACTGCGAATCAGCCCCAGCATTTT.

The chain uses TRBV19 and TRBJ1-2; TRBD1 is a possible D gene (6 bases). V was trimmed by 6 bases and J by 7 bases, leaving 21 bases between them. From germline, CDR1 is LNHDA and CDR2 SQIVND (reference sequence). The CDR3 has 15 amino acids. CDR3 coding DNA: TGTGCCAGTAGCATTGGTTATGGGGGCTCGGGTGGCTACACCTTC. Encoded protein: CASSIGYGGSGGYTF. Full variable domain (remainder filled in from reference TRBV19 and TRBJ1-2): DGGITQSPKYLFRKEGQNVTLSCEQNLNHDAMYWYRQDPGQGLRLIYYSQIVNDFQKGDIAEGYSVSREKKESFPLTVTSAQKNPTAFYLCASSIGYGGSGGYTFGSGTRLTVV.

The chain joins TRBV10-3 to TRBJ2-7; 11 nucleotides agree with TRBD2. The germline V gene has CDR1 ENHRY and CDR2 SYGVKD. CDR3 length equals 14 residues. V lost 10 bases and J lost 1; bases outside the gene matches: 6. For the CDR3, the DNA is TGTGCCACCGGCCTAGCGGGGGGTTCCTACGAGCAGTACTTC. Amino acid sequence: CATGLAGGSYEQYF.

The chain carries TRBV5-6 and TRBJ1-2, with D possibly TRBD1 on 6 matching bases. Trimming removed 2 bases at V and 5 bases at J, with 10 bases between. The V gene's germline CDR1 is SGHDT and CDR2 YYEEEE. This CDR3 region has 13 residues. The CDR3 spells CASSLGQTYGYTF. Written as DNA, the CDR3 is TGTGCCAGCAGCTTAGGACAGACGTATGGCTACACCTTC.

The V call is TRBV4-2, the J call TRBJ2-2, with 8 bases that match TRBD2. Unmatched junction bases numbered 4, after V lost 3 bases and J lost 7 bases. This CDR3 region has 14 residues. Germline CDR1 LGHNA, CDR2 YNFKEQ. The chain's CDR3 is CASSHRGGSGELFF. The CDR3 coding sequence is TGTGCCAGCAGCCATCGCGGGGGGAGCGGGGAGCTGTTTTTT.

Within the sample, this clone is medium-sized (0.01 to 0.1%). The junction differs from germline at one of its ends, possibly a read error. This same CDR3 is encoded by further DNA sequences in the sample. J is TRBJ2-5 and V is TRBV19, with a weak D call TRBD2 (6 bases). CDR3 length: 13 amino acids. The germline CDR1 and CDR2 sequences are LNHDA and SQIVND (reference sequence). Here the CDR3 reads CASSRDFQETQYF. CDR3 nucleotides: TGTGCCAGCAGTAGGGACTTCCAAGAGACCCAGTACTTC.

CDR3 bases: TGTGCCAGCAGTTACAATGGTGAGGGTCAGCCCCAGCATTTT. This encodes CASSYNGEGQPQHF. This chain joins TRBV6-2 or TRBV6-3 and TRBJ1-5; D remains unclear. Germline loops: CDR1 MNHEY, CDR2 SVGEGT. CDR3 length: 14 residues. V dropped 2 bases and J dropped 6 bases, with 11 bases sitting between them.

This clone was seen more than once but under ten times. The CDR3: CASSATGDGNQPQHF. CDR3 nucleotides: TGTGCCAGCAGCGCGACAGGGGATGGCAATCAGCCCCAGCATTTT. The J gene is TRBJ1-5, the V gene TRBV11-1; 8 bases align to TRBD1. The V segment lost 5 bases and the J segment 2 bases; nucleotides outside the gene matches: 5. The CDR3 totals 15 residues. Germline CDR1 SGHAT, CDR2 FQDESV (reference sequence).

The chain joins TRBV10-3 to TRBJ1-2; no definite D call. Trimming cost V 6 bases and J 9 bases, with 8 bases left between them. The germline V gene has CDR1 ENHRY and CDR2 SYGVKD. The CDR3 is 10 residues long. The CDR3 protein is CAIRAGSYTF. Written as DNA, the CDR3 is TGTGCCATCAGAGCAGGAAGCTACACCTTC.

The chain has TRBV28 and TRBJ1-1; TRBD1 matches at 7 bases. The CDR3 runs to 14 residues. Trimming took 6 bases from V and 8 from J; bases not matched to a gene: 12. Germline CDR1 reads MDHEN; CDR2 reads SYDVKM. CDR3 sequence: CASSGTGTVLEAFF. The CDR3 region has the DNA TGTGCCAGCAGCGGTACCGGGACAGTCTTAGAAGCTTTCTTT.

The chain joins TRBV7-9 to TRBJ2-2; D is perhaps TRBD1 (6 bases). The CDR3 runs to 17 residues. Trimming stripped 5 bases from V and 4 bases from J, with 20 bases between. Germline-derived CDR1 and CDR2 are SEHNR and FQNEAQ (reference sequence). The DNA of the CDR3 is TGTGCCAGCAGCCAGGTCGCCAAGACAGGTCCCACCGGGGAGCTGTTTTTT. Translated: CASSQVAKTGPTGELFF.

The rearrangement uses TRBV16 and TRBJ2-2; D call uncertain. CDR1 and CDR2 (germline): KGHSY, FQNENV. The CDR3 sequence is 14 residues long. Trimming removed 0 bases from V and 6 bases from J, with 8 bases in between. The CDR3 DNA follows: TGTGCCAGCAGCCAATCGCGGCAGTCCGGGGAGCTGTTTTTT. Its translation is CASSQSRQSGELFF.

The J gene is TRBJ1-3, the V gene TRBV29-1; 8 bases line up with TRBD1. The J segment lost 2 bases and the V segment lost 7 bases, leaving 4 bases of the junction unmatched. The CDR3 spans 13 residues. The germline gives CDR1 SQVTM, CDR2 ANQGSEA. CDR3 loop: CSGGTGAGNTIYF. CDR3 in DNA: TGCAGCGGTGGGACAGGTGCTGGAAACACCATATATTTT.

This clone was seen only a few times. The chain combines TRBV5-1 with TRBJ1-3, with D perhaps TRBD1 (6 bases). The CDR3 is made up of 15 amino acids. CDR1 is SGHRS, CDR2 YFSETQ, per germline. V lost 0 bases and J lost 3, with 10 bases in between. CDR3 in amino acids: CASSLGGGDGNTIYF. Written as DNA, the CDR3 is TGCGCCAGCAGCTTGGGCGGGGGCGATGGAAACACCATATATTTT.

The chain has TRBV5-6 and TRBJ2-7, with D perhaps TRBD1 (5 bases). V was trimmed by 0 bases and J by 7 bases, leaving 17 bases between them. The CDR3 length is 15 residues. Germline V gene sequence: CDR1 SGHDT, CDR2 YYEEEE. CDR3 protein: CASSLGSRAQGEQYF. In nucleotides, the CDR3 is TGTGCCAGCAGCTTGGGATCCAGGGCCCAAGGGGAGCAGTACTTC.

The V call is TRBV3-1 (or the pseudogene TRBV3-2), the J call TRBJ1-2, with D uncertain. The CDR3 is 12 residues long. Trimming cost V 6 bases and J 8 bases, with 13 bases left between them. Germline V CDR1 and CDR2: LGHDT, YNNKEL (reference sequence). The CDR3 region has the DNA TGTGCCAGCAGACTTCCGGGTACCGGCTACACCTTC. Residues: CASRLPGTGYTF.

The rearrangement uses TRBV11-3 and TRBJ2-3; tentative D call: TRBD2 (6 bases). Trimming took 4 bases from V and 9 from J, leaving 14 bases between them. In germline, CDR1 is SGHNT, CDR2 YENEEA. The CDR3 covers 13 residues. The CDR3 reads CASSSFLAQTQYF. In DNA, the CDR3 is TGTGCCAGCAGCTCCTTTCTAGCGCAAACGCAGTATTTT.

The chain is built from TRBV6-2 or TRBV6-3 and TRBJ2-6; TRBD2 is a possible D gene (5 bases). Trimming removed 5 bases at V and 0 bases at J, with 20 bases between. Germline CDR1 is MNHEY and CDR2 is SVGEGT. The CDR3 contains 19 residues. The CDR3 bases are TGTGCCAGCAGTACTAGGTTCGTCCAGTTAAGCTCTGGGGCCAACGTCCTGACTTTC. Its protein is CASSTRFVQLSSGANVLTF.

This chain joins TRBV7-2 and TRBJ1-2; D not resolved. This CDR3 is 14 amino acids long. Trimming removed 5 bases from V and 8 bases from J, with 18 bases in between. Germline V gene lookup returns CDR1 SGHTA and CDR2 FQGNSA. In DNA, the CDR3 is TGTGCCAGCAGCCAACCCGCTTCCCCGGGAGGCTACACCTTC. Translating it yields CASSQPASPGGYTF.

V gene TRBV6-5 combines with J gene TRBJ1-2; 9 positions agree with TRBD1. This CDR3 region has 15 residues. CDR1 and CDR2 (germline): MNHEY, SVGAGI. J was trimmed by 5 bases and V by 5 bases; bases with no gene match: 9. The CDR3 is CASSRQGGQPYGYTF. The CDR3 region has the DNA TGTGCCAGCAGTCGACAGGGGGGCCAACCTTATGGCTACACCTTC.